The rows below give T cell receptor beta chains drawn from one sample of a study of CD8+ T cells in alopecia areata. Repertoires were generated with immunoSEQ multiplex PCR, while TCRdb's copy carries only in-frame clones and drops some. The sample includes some 110,000 clones, under 60% seen only once; the top ten take 10% to 15%. Specimen: CD8+ T cells sorted from blood, collected at week 24, from a patient treated with tofacitinib. These receptor sequences come from a human donor with alopecia areata. CDR3s leave out the opening cysteine and the closing phenylalanine or tryptophan. Fields, in order: J gene, V gene, CDR3 protein.

J gene: TRBJ1-4; V gene: TRBV7-2; CDR3 protein: ASSLGAEGWGEKLF
J gene: TRBJ1-6; V gene: TRBV7-3; CDR3 protein: ASSLQGYNSPLH
J gene: TRBJ1-1; V gene: TRBV30; CDR3 protein: AWTGHQGQGRTEAF
J gene: TRBJ2-7; V gene: TRBV27; CDR3 protein: ASKVGGSYEQY
J gene: TRBJ2-7; V gene: TRBV11-3; CDR3 protein: ASSLGQPYEQY
J gene: TRBJ1-6; V gene: TRBV6-1; CDR3 protein: ASSEAVGTTTGDSPLH
J gene: TRBJ2-2; V gene: TRBV25-1; CDR3 protein: ASGASGTGNTGELF
J gene: TRBJ1-4; V gene: TRBV4-1; CDR3 protein: ASSQEWGQGNILELF
J gene: TRBJ2-2; V gene: TRBV4-3; CDR3 protein: ASSHPQGGVNTGELF
J gene: TRBJ2-5; V gene: TRBV6-5; CDR3 protein: ASSYSVGGPQETQY
J gene: TRBJ2-2; V gene: TRBV6-4; CDR3 protein: ASSYGTENTGELF
J gene: TRBJ1-2; V gene: TRBV27; CDR3 protein: ASSPVRGEMGI
J gene: TRBJ1-6; V gene: TRBV27; CDR3 protein: ASSFVGGGSPLH
J gene: TRBJ1-1; V gene: TRBV5-1; CDR3 protein: ASTFGAGRSEAF
J gene: TRBJ2-2; V gene: TRBV27; CDR3 protein: ASTGPRGLGGELF
J gene: TRBJ2-7; V gene: TRBV2; CDR3 protein: ASSDGTDYEQY
J gene: TRBJ2-2; V gene: TRBV4-2; CDR3 protein: ASSHEGTGELF
J gene: TRBJ2-7; V gene: TRBV29-1; CDR3 protein: SVVGRSSYEQY
J gene: TRBJ2-3; V gene: TRBV6-5; CDR3 protein: ASKSVDTQY
J gene: TRBJ2-3; V gene: TRBV9; CDR3 protein: ASSDPRGVDTQY
J gene: TRBJ1-1; V gene: TRBV5-6; CDR3 protein: ASSFEGPTEAF
J gene: TRBJ1-1; V gene: TRBV29-1; CDR3 protein: SVERGTTEAF
J gene: TRBJ1-2; V gene: TRBV14; CDR3 protein: ASSPLGTGLYYT
J gene: TRBJ2-5; V gene: TRBV9; CDR3 protein: ASSVGMGQVETQY
J gene: TRBJ2-7; V gene: TRBV27; CDR3 protein: ASSLTPEGYEQY
J gene: TRBJ1-5; V gene: TRBV27; CDR3 protein: ASSPDRVDQPQH
J gene: TRBJ1-5; V gene: TRBV6-1; CDR3 protein: ASILTGSGNQPQH
J gene: TRBJ1-5; V gene: TRBV7-9; CDR3 protein: ASGTGGNQPQH
J gene: TRBJ2-3; V gene: TRBV27; CDR3 protein: ASSLAVTDTSDTQY
J gene: TRBJ1-6; V gene: TRBV13; CDR3 protein: ASSSTGSAPNSPLH
J gene: TRBJ1-2; V gene: TRBV27; CDR3 protein: ASSLSETHNYGYT
J gene: TRBJ2-1; V gene: TRBV11-2; CDR3 protein: ASSLGNYNEQF
J gene: TRBJ2-5; V gene: TRBV7-9; CDR3 protein: ASSFLEGQETQY
J gene: TRBJ2-1; V gene: TRBV5-6; CDR3 protein: ASSLGPYNEQF
J gene: TRBJ1-2; V gene: TRBV9; CDR3 protein: ASSPRTGSDGYT
J gene: TRBJ1-5; V gene: TRBV9; CDR3 protein: ASSEGPNQPQH
J gene: TRBJ2-6; V gene: TRBV2; CDR3 protein: ASRAQGSGANVLT
J gene: TRBJ1-2; V gene: TRBV29-1; CDR3 protein: SVARQKDYGYT
J gene: TRBJ1-1; V gene: TRBV29-1; CDR3 protein: SVLREIEAF